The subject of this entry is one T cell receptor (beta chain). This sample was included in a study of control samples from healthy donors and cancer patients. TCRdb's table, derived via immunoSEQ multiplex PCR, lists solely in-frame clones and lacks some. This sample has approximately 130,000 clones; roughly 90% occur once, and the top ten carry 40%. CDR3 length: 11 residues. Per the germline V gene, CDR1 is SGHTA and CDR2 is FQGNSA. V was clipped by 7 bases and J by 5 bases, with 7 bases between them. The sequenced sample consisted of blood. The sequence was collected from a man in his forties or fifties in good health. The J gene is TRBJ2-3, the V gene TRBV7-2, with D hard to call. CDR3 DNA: TGTGCCAGCACCCTACAAGATACGCAGTATTTT. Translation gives CASTLQDTQYF.